This passage covers 30 T cell receptor beta chains from one sample sequenced in a study of regulatory T cells in long-lasting Graves disease. Noted time point: newly diagnosed GD, antithyroid drugs for less than 3 months. Extracted RNA from PBMCs served as the source of the TCR library. Through Arm-PCR of CDR3 regions and iRepertoire HTBI primers, TCR beta libraries were built. TCRdb reprocessed the multiplex PCR reads with MiXCR, giving one entry per CDR3 protein. The sample shows around 400,000 distinct CDR3 sequences, 15% to 17% of them seen only once. Specimen: peripheral blood mononuclear cells (PBMCs), collected at new diagnosis, from a patient treated with antithyroid drugs. The receptors derive from a female donor with Graves disease.

This chain joins TRBV12-3 or TRBV12-4 and TRBJ2-2; weak D call: TRBD2 (6 bases). CDR3 length: 15 amino acids. Trimming took 2 bases from V and 0 from J, leaving 7 bases between them. CDR3 residues: CASSLREANTGELFF. In DNA form, the CDR3 reads TGTGCCAGCAGTTTAAGGGAGGCGAACACCGGGGAGCTGTTTTTT.

This clonotype was observed many times. The chain links TRBV6-1 to TRBJ1-1; 7 bases agree with TRBD1. V lost 6 bases, J lost 6 bases, and 13 bases stayed unmatched. The CDR3 totals 15 residues. Germline loops: CDR1 MNHNS, CDR2 SASEGT. The CDR3 nucleotides are TGTGCCAGCAGGCGACTATTAACAGGGGAGGCTGAAGCTTTCTTT. Residues: CASRRLLTGEAEAFF.

The chain combines TRBV15 with TRBJ1-2; D gene uncertain. Germline assignment: CDR1 LNHNV and CDR2 YYDKDF (reference sequence). V lost 0 bases and J 0 bases, leaving 11 bases between the germline ends. The CDR3 consists of 16 residues. CDR3 coding DNA: TGTGCCACCAGCAGAGATCACGAGGTGGCTAACTATGGCTACACCTTC. Protein: CATSRDHEVANYGYTF. The entire variable domain, with the rest obtained from reference TRBV15 and TRBJ1-2, is as follows: DAMVIQNPRYQVTQFGKPVTLSCSQTLNHNVMYWYQQKSSQAPKLLFHYYDKDFNNEADTPDNFQSRRPNTSFCFLDIRSPGLGDTAMYLCATSRDHEVANYGYTFGSGTRLTVV.

This clonotype has at least ten counts. The chain recombines TRBV5-1 with TRBJ2-1; 8 bases agree with TRBD1. Matching the DNA end better, TRBJ2-5 makes the J call doubtful. From germline, CDR1 is SGHRS and CDR2 YFSETQ. The CDR3 is 16 amino acids. The CDR3 sequence is CASSPMTGTGGETQYF. The DNA for the CDR3 is TGCGCCAGCAGCCCGATGACAGGGACAGGCGGAGAGACCCAGTACTTC.

Many counts were recorded for this clonotype. The chain employs TRBV27 and TRBJ2-1; D not certain. Per germline, CDR1 MNHEY and CDR2 SMNVEV (reference sequence). The V gene lost 8 bases and the J gene lost 4 bases, with 12 bases spanning the gap. This CDR3 is built from 13 residues. CDR3 sequence (DNA): TGTGCCAGCGCCGCGGTGTTATACAATGAGCAGTTCTTC. Translated, it gives CASAAVLYNEQFF.

The rearrangement links TRBV15 to TRBJ1-5; the match to TRBD1 covers 7 bases. The CDR3 runs 15 residues. CDR1 is LNHNV, CDR2 YYDKDF, per germline (reference sequence). V lost 4 bases, J lost 3 bases, and 6 bases stayed unmatched. The CDR3 sequence: CATSITTGVNQPQHF. In nucleotides, the CDR3 is TGTGCCACCAGCATAACCACAGGGGTCAATCAGCCCCAGCATTTT. Filled out from reference TRBV15 and TRBJ1-5, the complete variable domain reads DAMVIQNPRYQVTQFGKPVTLSCSQTLNHNVMYWYQQKSSQAPKLLFHYYDKDFNNEADTPDNFQSRRPNTSFCFLDIRSPGLGDTAMYLCATSITTGVNQPQHFGDGTRLSIL.

Remarks on this clonotype: A read error may be the cause here, since a much bigger clone is one base away. The chain links TRBV27 to TRBJ1-1, with D unresolved. Germline values: CDR1 MNHEY, CDR2 SMNVEV (reference sequence). The V and J ends lost 1 base and 1 base respectively, with 4 bases between them. The CDR3 sequence is 13 residues long. The CDR3 DNA reads TGTGCCAGCAGTTTATGGGCGAACACTGAAGCTTTCTTT. It encodes CASSLWANTEAFF.

This clonotype turned up a few times. In this CDR3 the conserved last residue, phenylalanine or tryptophan, is missing, so a read error is likely. The chain joins TRBV30 to TRBJ2-5, with D tentatively TRBD2 (5 bases). Germline CDR1 and CDR2: GTSNPN and SVGIG (reference sequence). V shed 4 bases and J shed 5 bases, with 17 bases lying between them. CDR3 size: 14 residues. CDR3 in amino acids: CAWTSRGALETQYI. The DNA of the CDR3 is TGTGCCTGGACCTCACGGGGAGCGCTGGAGACCCAGTACATC.

This clonotype appeared many times. The V call is TRBV6-2 or TRBV6-3, the J call TRBJ1-4; 7 bases align to TRBD1. Germline CDR1 is MNHEY and CDR2 is SVGEGT. The junction had 6 bases not matched to a gene; V was cut back by 6 bases and J by 2 bases. This CDR3 is built from 15 residues. In DNA form, the CDR3 reads TGTGCCAGCAGAATTACAGGGGTGACTAATGAAAAACTGTTTTTT. Translation gives CASRITGVTNEKLFF.

With respect to this clonotype: The junction does not match germline at one end; this may be a read error. DNA of the CDR3: TGTGCCAACAGTTTTGGAGAGACCCAGTACTTC. The encoded protein is CANSFGETQYF. This rearrangement joins TRBV27 to TRBJ2-3; unclear D gene. The tail of the sequence fits TRBJ2-5 better, so the J call may be wrong. The germline CDR1 and CDR2 sequences are MNHEY and SMNVEV (reference sequence). The CDR3 runs to 11 residues.

The rearrangement joins TRBV7-9 to TRBJ1-1; TRBD1 matches at 12 bases. From germline, CDR1 is SEHNR and CDR2 FQNEAQ (reference sequence). The junction had 8 bases not matched to a gene; V was cut back by 3 bases and J by 9 bases. The CDR3 covers 15 residues. Written as DNA, the CDR3 is TGTGCCAGCAGCTTTCTTGGGACAGGGGGCGTTCAAGCTTTCTTT. It encodes CASSFLGTGGVQAFF.

This clonotype showed up many times. The rearrangement links TRBV5-1 to TRBJ2-7; 10 bases are shared with TRBD2. The length of the CDR3 is 15 residues. V was pared by 1 base and J by 6 bases, with 7 bases of the junction left unmatched. Per germline, CDR1 SGHRS and CDR2 YFSETQ. The CDR3 DNA follows: TGCGCCAGCAGCTTGAGTCTAGCGGGAGCCGCCGAGCAGTACTTC. Its protein product is CASSLSLAGAAEQYF. Drawing the rest from reference TRBV5-1 and TRBJ2-7, the complete variable domain is KAGVTQTPRYLIKTRGQQVTLSCSPISGHRSVSWYQQTPGQGLQFLFEYFSETQRNKGNFPGRFSGRQFSNSRSEMNVSTLELGDSALYLCASSLSLAGAAEQYFGPGTRLTVT.

This clonotype occurred a few times. The chain recombines TRBV6-2 or TRBV6-3 with TRBJ1-1; D unresolved. V gave up 0 bases and J gave up 1 base, with 12 bases separating them. The CDR3 sequence is 16 residues long. Germline assignment: CDR1 MNHEY and CDR2 SVGEGT. In DNA form, the CDR3 reads TGTGCCAGCAGTTACTCAGATTCTTGGGGGAACACTGAAGCTTTCTTT. It encodes CASSYSDSWGNTEAFF.

This clonotype was picked up many times. The rearrangement uses TRBV10-3 and TRBJ1-5, with TRBD1 as a possible D gene (5 bases). With 4 bases removed from V and 3 bases from J, the gap between germline ends came to 7 bases. The germline V gene encodes CDR1 ENHRY and CDR2 SYGVKD. The CDR3 has 13 amino acids. CDR3 amino acids: CAISGQYNQPQHF. The DNA for the CDR3 is TGTGCCATCAGTGGACAGTACAATCAGCCCCAGCATTTT.

The chain combines TRBV15 with TRBJ1-2, with 10 bases that match TRBD1. The V gene's germline CDR1 is LNHNV and CDR2 YYDKDF (reference sequence). V lost 0 bases and J lost 0; bases outside the gene matches: 4. The CDR3 extends over 17 amino acids. The DNA of the CDR3 is TGTGCCACCAGCAGAGATCTGGGACAGGGGACTAACTATGGCTACACCTTC. It specifies CATSRDLGQGTNYGYTF.

This clonotype was observed at least ten times. V gene TRBV20-1 combines with J gene TRBJ1-1; tentatively, D is TRBD1 (5 bases). V lost 7 bases and J lost 4, with 19 bases in between. Germline CDR1 is DFQATT and CDR2 is SNEGSKA (reference sequence). The CDR3 loop spans 14 amino acids. As DNA, the CDR3 is TGCAGTGTCAGGGTAGGGCTTTGGGGCACTGAAGCTTTCTTT. Protein sequence: CSVRVGLWGTEAFF.

This clonotype has ten or more counts. The chain carries TRBV12-3 or TRBV12-4 and TRBJ2-1, with D perhaps TRBD1 (5 bases). V lost 5 bases and J lost 10, with 15 bases in between. This CDR3 contains 13 residues. CDR3 region: CASSQQQVVEQFF. The CDR3 nucleotides are TGTGCCAGCAGTCAGCAACAGGTAGTGGAGCAGTTCTTC.

As concerns this clonotype: A far larger clone is off by one base, so a read error is likely. V gene TRBV7-2 combines with J gene TRBJ1-1; a possible D gene is TRBD1 (6 bases). V was cut by 5 bases and J by 4 bases, with 11 bases left in between. The CDR3 is made up of 13 amino acids. The V gene's germline CDR1 is SGHTA and CDR2 FQGNSA. The CDR3 region has the DNA TGTGCCAGCAGCAAACAGGGATCCACTGAAGCTTTCTTT. It encodes CASSKQGSTEAFF.

The chain uses TRBV27 and TRBJ2-4; tentatively, D is TRBD2 (5 bases). The ends were cut back, 5 bases at V and 2 bases at J, with 10 bases in the middle. Per germline, CDR1 MNHEY and CDR2 SMNVEV (reference sequence). The CDR3 contains 14 residues. CDR3 sequence: CASSPGWPKNIQYF. Here the CDR3 DNA reads TGTGCCAGCAGTCCGGGGTGGCCCAAAAACATTCAGTACTTC.

This clonotype was detected ten times or more. The rearrangement joins TRBV6-5 to TRBJ1-1; D unclear. The CDR3 length is 13 residues. V was shortened by 2 bases and J by 6 bases, with 10 bases between the two germline ends. CDR1 and CDR2 from the germline V gene are MNHEY and SVGAGI. The CDR3 sequence: CASSYVAGPEAFF. The CDR3, as DNA: TGTGCCAGCAGTTACGTGGCAGGTCCTGAAGCTTTCTTT.

Concerning this clonotype itself: This sequence may be a read error, since a much larger clone differs from it by one base. Since no conserved phenylalanine or tryptophan closes the CDR3, a read error is the likely cause. This chain joins TRBV24-1 and TRBJ2-5, with 7 bases lining up with TRBD1. The junction had 3 bases not matched to a gene; V was cut back by 1 base and J by 2 bases. The length of the CDR3 is 15 residues. Germline CDR1 KGHDR, CDR2 SFDVKD. CDR3 sequence: CATSDFNRGQETQYL. The CDR3 coding sequence is TGTGCCACCAGTGATTTTAACAGGGGTCAAGAGACCCAGTACCTC.

The chain employs TRBV10-3 and TRBJ2-5; 13 bases line up with TRBD2. Germline loops: CDR1 ENHRY, CDR2 SYGVKD. The CDR3 extends over 17 amino acids. After removal of 0 bases from V and 2 bases from J, the junction contained 3 bases not matched to a gene. CDR3 sequence: CAISESGLAGKQETQYF. The DNA for the CDR3 is TGTGCCATCAGTGAGTCGGGACTAGCGGGAAAACAAGAGACCCAGTACTTC.

At least ten counts were recorded for this clonotype. The rearrangement links TRBV3-1 to TRBJ2-5; 7 bases line up with TRBD1. The germline gives CDR1 LGHDT, CDR2 YNNKEL (reference sequence). V lost 6 bases and J lost 4; bases outside the gene matches: 11. This CDR3 has 15 amino acids. The CDR3 DNA reads TGTGCCAGCAGGCCTGGACAGGCATTTAGAGAGACCCAGTACTTC. Protein product: CASRPGQAFRETQYF.

This clonotype was detected a few times. The CDR3 reads CASSPQKGYQPQHF. The CDR3 nucleotides are TGCGCCAGCAGCCCTCAAAAGGGGTACCAGCCCCAGCATTTT. J is TRBJ1-5 and V is TRBV4-1, with D possibly TRBD1 on 5 matching bases. Trimming cost V 4 bases and J 7 bases, with 14 bases left between them. Germline V CDR1 and CDR2: MGHRA, YSYEKL. The CDR3 sequence is 14 residues long.

The chain uses TRBV15 and TRBJ2-1, with TRBD2 matching over 14 bases. The CDR3 covers 20 residues. Trimming removed 4 bases from V and 9 bases from J; junction bases left unmatched: 20. CDR1 LNHNV and CDR2 YYDKDF come from the germline V gene (reference sequence). CDR3 sequence reads: CATSTGLAGGLRTPTGEQFF. The CDR3 DNA sequence: TGTGCCACCAGCACTGGACTAGCGGGAGGATTAAGGACCCCCACTGGTGAGCAGTTCTTC.

As concerns this clonotype: A far larger clone lies a single base away; this is likely a read error. The chain is built from TRBV20-1 and TRBJ2-4, with 11 bases lining up with TRBD2. The CDR3 contains 14 residues. Germline V gene lookup returns CDR1 DFQATT and CDR2 SNEGSKA (reference sequence). J was trimmed by 13 bases and V by 6 bases; bases with no gene match: 14. Here the CDR3 DNA reads TGCAGTGCAGGGACTAGCGGCTCCTACAATGAGCAGTACTTC. It is translated as CSAGTSGSYNEQYF.

This rearrangement joins TRBV11-3 to TRBJ2-1, with 9 bases that match TRBD2. V shed 8 bases, J shed 6 bases, and the junction held 8 bases outside the gene matches. Germline assignment: CDR1 SGHNT and CDR2 YENEEA. CDR3 length: 14 residues. CDR3 residues: CASHRSGRLNEQFF. In DNA, the CDR3 is TGTGCCAGCCACCGGAGCGGGAGGCTCAATGAGCAGTTCTTC.

Many counts were recorded for this clonotype. The genes are TRBV20-1 and TRBJ2-1; D remains ambiguous. Trimming left V 4 bases short and J 2 bases short, with 9 bases between. CDR1 and CDR2 (germline): DFQATT, SNEGSKA (reference sequence). The CDR3 covers 13 residues. This CDR3 is CSAKYLTYNEQFF. The CDR3 DNA reads TGCAGTGCTAAGTACTTAACCTACAATGAGCAGTTCTTC.

This clonotype came up many times. This chain connects TRBV5-5 to TRBJ1-1; 7 bases are shared with TRBD1. Germline CDR1 reads SGHKS; CDR2 reads YYEKEE (reference sequence). The CDR3 spans 14 residues. V trimming: 5 bases; J trimming: 1 base; junction bases outside the gene matches: 5. The CDR3, as DNA: TGTGCCAGCAGGACCGGGACAGCGAACACTGAAGCTTTCTTT. It specifies CASRTGTANTEAFF.

Many counts were recorded for this clonotype. The chain uses TRBV13 and TRBJ1-1, with 7 nucleotides matching TRBD1. The CDR3 has 14 amino acids. V was pared by 4 bases and J by 5 bases, with 7 bases of the junction left unmatched. Germline values: CDR1 PRHDT, CDR2 FYEKMQ (reference sequence). CDR3 nucleotides: TGTGCCAGCAGCTCAACAGGGGTAGGAACTGAAGCTTTCTTT. Translating it yields CASSSTGVGTEAFF.